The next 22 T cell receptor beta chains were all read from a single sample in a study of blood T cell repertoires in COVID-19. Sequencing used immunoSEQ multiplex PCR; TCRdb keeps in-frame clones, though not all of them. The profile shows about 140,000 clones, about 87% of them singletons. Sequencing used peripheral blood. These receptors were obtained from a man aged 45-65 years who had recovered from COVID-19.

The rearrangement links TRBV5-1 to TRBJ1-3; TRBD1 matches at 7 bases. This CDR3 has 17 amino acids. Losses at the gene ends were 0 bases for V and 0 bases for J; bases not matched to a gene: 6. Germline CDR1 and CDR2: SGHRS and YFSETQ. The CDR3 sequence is CASSLASTGASGNTIYF. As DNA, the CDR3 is TGCGCCAGCAGCTTGGCGTCAACAGGGGCCTCTGGAAACACCATATATTTT.

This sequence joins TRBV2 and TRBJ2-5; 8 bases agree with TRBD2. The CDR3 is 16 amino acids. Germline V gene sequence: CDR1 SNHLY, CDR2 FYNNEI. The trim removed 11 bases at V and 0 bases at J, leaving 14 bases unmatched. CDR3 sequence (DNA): TGTGCCGCACCCCCCGGGGTAGCGGGGCACCAAGAGACCCAGTACTTC. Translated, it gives CAAPPGVAGHQETQYF. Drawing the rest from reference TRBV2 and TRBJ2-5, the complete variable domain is EPEVTQTPSHQVTQMGQEVILRCVPISNHLYFYWYRQILGQKVEFLVSFYNNEISEKSEIFDDQFSVERPDGSNFTLKIRSTKLEDSAMYFCAAPPGVAGHQETQYFGPGTRLLVL.

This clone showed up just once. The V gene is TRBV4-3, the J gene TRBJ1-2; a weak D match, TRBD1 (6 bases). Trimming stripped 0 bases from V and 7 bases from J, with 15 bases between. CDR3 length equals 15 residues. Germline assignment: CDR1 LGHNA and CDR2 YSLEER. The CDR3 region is CASSQEQGGYSGYTF. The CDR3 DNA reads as TGCGCCAGCAGCCAAGAACAGGGTGGGTACAGTGGCTACACCTTC.

This chain's CDR3 is CASSQGGTTSGTRSHEQFF. The CDR3 region has the DNA TGCGCCAGCAGCCAAGGGGGAACAACTAGCGGGACTCGTAGTCATGAGCAGTTCTTC. This rearrangement joins TRBV4-1 to TRBJ2-1, with 10 positions matching TRBD2. The CDR3 is 19 amino acids. CDR1 is MGHRA, CDR2 YSYEKL, per germline. V gave up 1 base and J gave up 8 bases; unmatched junction bases: 17.

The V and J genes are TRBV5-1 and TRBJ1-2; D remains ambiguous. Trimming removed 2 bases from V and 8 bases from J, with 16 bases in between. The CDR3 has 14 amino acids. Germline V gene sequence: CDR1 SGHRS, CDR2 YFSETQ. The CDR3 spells CASSLDTSPVGYTF. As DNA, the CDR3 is TGCGCCAGCAGCTTAGACACTTCCCCAGTAGGCTACACCTTC.

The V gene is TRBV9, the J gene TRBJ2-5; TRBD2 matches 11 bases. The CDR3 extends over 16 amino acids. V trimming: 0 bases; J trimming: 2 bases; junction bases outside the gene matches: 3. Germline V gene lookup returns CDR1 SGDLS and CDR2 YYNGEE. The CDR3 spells CASSVAVAGGQETQYF. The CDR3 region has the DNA TGTGCCAGCAGCGTAGCGGTAGCGGGGGGGCAAGAGACCCAGTACTTC. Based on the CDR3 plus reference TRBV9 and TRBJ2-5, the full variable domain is DSGVTQTPKHLITATGQRVTLRCSPRSGDLSVYWYQQSLDQGLQFLIQYYNGEERAKGNILERFSAQQFPDLHSELNLSSLELGDSALYFCASSVAVAGGQETQYFGPGTRLLVL.

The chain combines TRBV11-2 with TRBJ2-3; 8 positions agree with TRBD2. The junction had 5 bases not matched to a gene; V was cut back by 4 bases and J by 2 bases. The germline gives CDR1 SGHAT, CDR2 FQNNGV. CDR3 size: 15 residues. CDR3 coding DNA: TGTGCCAGCAGCTCCGGGACTAGTTACACAGATACGCAGTATTTT. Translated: CASSSGTSYTDTQYF.

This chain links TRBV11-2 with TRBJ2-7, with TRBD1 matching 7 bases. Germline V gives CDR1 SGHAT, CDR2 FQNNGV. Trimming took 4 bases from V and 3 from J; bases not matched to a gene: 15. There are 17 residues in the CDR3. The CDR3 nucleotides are TGTGCCAGCAGCTATTACTCGGACAGGATAAGTTTCTACGAGCAGTACTTC. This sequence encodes CASSYYSDRISFYEQYF.

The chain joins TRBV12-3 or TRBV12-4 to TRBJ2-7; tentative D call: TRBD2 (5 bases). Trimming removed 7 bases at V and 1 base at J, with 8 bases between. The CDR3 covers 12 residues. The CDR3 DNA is TGTGCCAGCACAGAGGGTTCCTACGAGCAGTACTTC. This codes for CASTEGSYEQYF.

CDR3 in DNA: TGTGCCAGTAGCGCCGGGACTAGCAGCTACGAGCAGTACTTC. Its translation: CASSAGTSSYEQYF. This chain uses TRBV19 with TRBJ2-7; 9 nucleotides agree with TRBD2. V lost 6 bases to trimming and J lost 3 bases; unmatched junction nucleotides: 6. The germline V gene has CDR1 LNHDA and CDR2 SQIVND (reference sequence). There are 14 residues in the CDR3.

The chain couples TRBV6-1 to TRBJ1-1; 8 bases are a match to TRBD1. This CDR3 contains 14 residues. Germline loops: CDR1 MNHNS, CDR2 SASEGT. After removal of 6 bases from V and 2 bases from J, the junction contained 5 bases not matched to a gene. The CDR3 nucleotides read TGTGCCAGCAGCTATGGACAGGGAAACACTGAAGCTTTCTTT. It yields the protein CASSYGQGNTEAFF.

CDR3 sequence reads: CASSPFQESSYNEQFF. The DNA for the CDR3 is TGTGCCAGCTCACCTTTCCAAGAGAGCTCCTACAATGAGCAGTTCTTC. The rearrangement uses TRBV18 and TRBJ2-1; D unclear. CDR1 and CDR2 from the germline V gene are KGHSH and LQKENI. Trimming pared 3 bases from V and 0 bases from J, leaving 12 bases between. The CDR3 length is 16 residues.

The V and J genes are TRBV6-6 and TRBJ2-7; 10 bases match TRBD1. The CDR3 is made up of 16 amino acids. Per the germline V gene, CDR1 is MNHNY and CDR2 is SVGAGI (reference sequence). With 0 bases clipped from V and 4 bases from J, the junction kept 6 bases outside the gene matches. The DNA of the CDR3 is TGTGCCAGCAGTTACTCGAAGGGACAGGGGTGGTACGAGCAGTACTTC. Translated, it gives CASSYSKGQGWYEQYF.

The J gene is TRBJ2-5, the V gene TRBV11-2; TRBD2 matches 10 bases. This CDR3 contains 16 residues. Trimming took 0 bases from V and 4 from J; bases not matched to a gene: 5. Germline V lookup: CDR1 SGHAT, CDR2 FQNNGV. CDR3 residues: CASSLDAAGGGETQYF. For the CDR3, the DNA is TGTGCCAGCAGCTTAGATGCAGCGGGGGGGGGAGAGACCCAGTACTTC.

The CDR3: CASSQVGPRVSYNEQFF. The CDR3 DNA is TGCGCCAGCAGCCAAGTAGGTCCGCGGGTATCCTACAATGAGCAGTTCTTC. The rearrangement uses TRBV4-1 and TRBJ2-1; maybe TRBD2 (5 bases). Germline CDR1 and CDR2: MGHRA and YSYEKL. Trimming cost V 1 base and J 1 base, with 14 bases left between them. This CDR3 is 17 amino acids long.

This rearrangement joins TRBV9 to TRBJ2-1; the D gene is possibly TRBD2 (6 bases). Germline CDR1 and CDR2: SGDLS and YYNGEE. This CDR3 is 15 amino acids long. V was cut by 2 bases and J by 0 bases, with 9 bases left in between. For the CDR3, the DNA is TGTGCCAGCAGCGTTTCCGGGAGCTCCTACAATGAGCAGTTCTTC. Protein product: CASSVSGSSYNEQFF.

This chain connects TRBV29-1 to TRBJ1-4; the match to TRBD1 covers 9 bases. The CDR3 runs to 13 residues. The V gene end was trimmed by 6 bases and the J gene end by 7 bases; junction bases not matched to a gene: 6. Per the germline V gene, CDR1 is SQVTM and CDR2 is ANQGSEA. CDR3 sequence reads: CSVAGTGTEKLFF. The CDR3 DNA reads TGCAGCGTGGCCGGGACAGGGACTGAAAAACTGTTTTTT.

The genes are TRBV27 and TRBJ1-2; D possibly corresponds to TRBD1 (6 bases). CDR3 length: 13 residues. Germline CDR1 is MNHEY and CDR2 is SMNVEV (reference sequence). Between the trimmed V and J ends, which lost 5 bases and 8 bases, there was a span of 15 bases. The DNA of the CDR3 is TGTGCCAGCAGTAAAATACAGGGTGGCGGCTACACCTTC. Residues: CASSKIQGGGYTF.

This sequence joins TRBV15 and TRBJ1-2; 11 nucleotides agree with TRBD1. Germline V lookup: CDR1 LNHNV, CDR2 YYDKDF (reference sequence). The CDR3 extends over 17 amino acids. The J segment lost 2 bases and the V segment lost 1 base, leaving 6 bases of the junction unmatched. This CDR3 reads CATSRGDRGWQNYGYTF. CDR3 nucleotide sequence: TGTGCCACCAGCAGAGGGGACAGGGGGTGGCAAAACTATGGCTACACCTTC.

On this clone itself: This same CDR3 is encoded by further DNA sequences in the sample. CDR3 coding DNA: TGTGCCAGCAGTTATTTGGGCAGCTCTGGAAACACCATATATTTT. Translation: CASSYLGSSGNTIYF. This chain joins TRBV6-5 and TRBJ1-3; unclear D gene. Germline V gene lookup returns CDR1 MNHEY and CDR2 SVGAGI. Deletions cut 3 bases from V and 0 bases from J, with 9 bases between. CDR3 size: 15 residues.

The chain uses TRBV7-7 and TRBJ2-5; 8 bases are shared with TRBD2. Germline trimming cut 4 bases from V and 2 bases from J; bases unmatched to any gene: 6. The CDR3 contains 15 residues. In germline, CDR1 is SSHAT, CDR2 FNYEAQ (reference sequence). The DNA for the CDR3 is TGTGCCAGCAGCTCTTGGGTAGCGGGGCAAGAGACCCAGTACTTC. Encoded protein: CASSSWVAGQETQYF.

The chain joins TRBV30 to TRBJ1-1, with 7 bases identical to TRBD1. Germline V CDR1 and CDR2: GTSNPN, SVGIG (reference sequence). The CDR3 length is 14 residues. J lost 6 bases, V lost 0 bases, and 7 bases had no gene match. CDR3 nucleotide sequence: TGTGCCTGGAGTGTACTTGGGCAGGGGGCTGAAGCTTTCTTT. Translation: CAWSVLGQGAEAFF.